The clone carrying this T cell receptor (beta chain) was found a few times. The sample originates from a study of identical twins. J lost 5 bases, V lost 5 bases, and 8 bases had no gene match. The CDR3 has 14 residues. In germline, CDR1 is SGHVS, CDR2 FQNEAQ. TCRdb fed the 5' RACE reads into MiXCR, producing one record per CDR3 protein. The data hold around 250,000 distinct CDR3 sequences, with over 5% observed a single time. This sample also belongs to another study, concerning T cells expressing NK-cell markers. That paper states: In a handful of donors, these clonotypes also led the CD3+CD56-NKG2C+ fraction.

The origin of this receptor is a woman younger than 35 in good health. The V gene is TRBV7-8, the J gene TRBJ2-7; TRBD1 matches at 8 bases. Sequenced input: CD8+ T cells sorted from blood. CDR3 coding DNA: TGTGCCAGCAGCCTAATCAGGGGGCTCCACGAGCAGTACTTC. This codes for CASSLIRGLHEQYF.